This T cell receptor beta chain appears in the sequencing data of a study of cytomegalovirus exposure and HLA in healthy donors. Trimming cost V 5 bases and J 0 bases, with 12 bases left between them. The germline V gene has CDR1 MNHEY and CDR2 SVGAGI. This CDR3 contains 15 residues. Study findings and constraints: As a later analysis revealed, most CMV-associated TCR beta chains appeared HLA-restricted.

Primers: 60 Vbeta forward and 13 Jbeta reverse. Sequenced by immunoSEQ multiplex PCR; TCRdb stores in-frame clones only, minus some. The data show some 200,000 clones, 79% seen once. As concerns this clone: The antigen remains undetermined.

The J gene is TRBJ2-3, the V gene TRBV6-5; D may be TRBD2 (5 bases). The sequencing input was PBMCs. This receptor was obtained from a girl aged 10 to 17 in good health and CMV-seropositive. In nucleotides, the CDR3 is TGTGCCAGCAGTAGCGGACGGGCTAGCACAGATACGCAGTATTTT. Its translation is CASSSGRASTDTQYF.